The next 29 T cell receptor beta chains were all read from a single sample in a study of post-analysis software for immune sequencing data. Findings and caveats of the study: Controls showed lower frequencies than patients for roughly 5 TRBV segments, and TRBV5-6, TRBV5-1 and TRBV20-1 were among these.

Unique molecular identifiers had been added to the TCR beta cDNA libraries. TCRdb used MiXCR to reprocess the PCR reads, holding one entry per CDR3 protein. The sample carries over 300,000 distinct CDR3 sequences, about a third recorded once. No antigen has been assigned to these receptors. The sample consisted of blood. These receptors were collected from a girl under 18 with multiple sclerosis.

The chain is built from TRBV10-3 and TRBJ2-1, with TRBD2 as a possible D gene (7 bases). Germline CDR1 and CDR2: ENHRY and SYGVKD. Trimming removed 10 bases at V and 4 bases at J, with 23 bases between. The CDR3 is made up of 16 amino acids. CDR3 amino acids: CATEGEEGGPYNEQFF. DNA of the CDR3: TGTGCCACCGAAGGGGAGGAGGGGGGGCCGTACAATGAGCAGTTCTTC.

This chain joins TRBV20-1 and TRBJ2-3; 12 bases fit TRBD2. The CDR3 has 15 amino acids. The ends lost 7 bases at V and 5 bases at J; junction bases unmatched: 10. Germline values: CDR1 DFQATT, CDR2 SNEGSKA (reference sequence). The CDR3: CSVKASGGDKDTQYF. In DNA form, the CDR3 reads TGCAGTGTGAAAGCTAGCGGGGGGGACAAAGATACGCAGTATTTT.

V and J are TRBV7-3 and TRBJ2-6, with 9 bases fitting TRBD1. The germline gives CDR1 SGHTA, CDR2 FQGTGA. This CDR3 contains 16 residues. V shed 2 bases, J shed 4 bases, and the junction held 3 bases outside the gene matches. CDR3 nucleotide sequence: TGTGCCAGCAGCTTAGGGACAGGGCTAGGGGCCAACGTCCTGACTTTC. As protein: CASSLGTGLGANVLTF.

The chain carries TRBV27 and TRBJ2-7; no clear D. Germline CDR1 reads MNHEY; CDR2 reads SMNVEV (reference sequence). The CDR3 has 13 residues. Trimming removed 2 bases from V and 2 bases from J, with 7 bases in between. The CDR3 DNA follows: TGTGCCAGCAGTTTAAGGGCCCCCTACGAGCAGTACTTC. Translated: CASSLRAPYEQYF.

This clonotype came up many times. With a much larger clone just one base away, this may be a read error. The rearrangement joins TRBV7-9 to TRBJ2-5, with 7 bases lining up with TRBD1. CDR3 length: 14 residues. Germline CDR1 and CDR2: SEHNR and FQNEAQ (reference sequence). With V trimmed by 4 bases and J by 3 bases, 5 bases remained unmatched. CDR3 nucleotides: TGTGCCAGCAGCTGGGACAGCCCCGAAGAGACCCAGTACTTC. This translates into CASSWDSPEETQYF.

V gene TRBV4-2 combines with J gene TRBJ2-3; 8 bases line up with TRBD1. The CDR3 has 15 amino acids. The germline V gene encodes CDR1 LGHNA and CDR2 YNFKEQ. Trimming removed 1 base from V and 3 bases from J; junction bases left unmatched: 3. In DNA form, the CDR3 reads TGTGCCAGCAGCCAAGCCGGACAGGGTACAGATACGCAGTATTTT. Its translation: CASSQAGQGTDTQYF.

The rearrangement uses TRBV12-3 or TRBV12-4 and TRBJ2-7, with TRBD1 matching 8 bases. The CDR3 loop spans 14 amino acids. With V trimmed by 3 bases and J by 7 bases, 8 bases remained unmatched. CDR3: CASSLAGGPLEQYF. The CDR3 DNA is TGTGCCAGCAGTTTGGCAGGGGGCCCGCTGGAGCAGTACTTC.

This clonotype turned up a few times. The V call is TRBV4-3, the J call TRBJ2-5; the D is unclear. The DNA end is more similar to TRBJ2-7, so the J call may be wrong. Germline loops: CDR1 LGHNA, CDR2 YSLEER. The length of the CDR3 is 14 residues. This chain's CDR3 is CASSQDREDYEQYF. The CDR3 DNA is TGCGCCAGCAGCCAAGATAGGGAAGACTACGAGCAGTACTTC.

The CDR3: CASSSDSSVWDTQYF. For the CDR3, the DNA is TGCGCCAGCAGTTCAGACTCGAGTGTGTGGGATACGCAGTATTTT. The chain is built from TRBV5-1 and TRBJ2-3; D remains ambiguous. The CDR3 extends over 15 amino acids. Germline V gives CDR1 SGHRS, CDR2 YFSETQ. V dropped 5 bases and J dropped 6 bases, with 19 bases sitting between them.

The J gene is TRBJ2-7, the V gene TRBV15; D not resolved. Trimming shortened V by 5 bases and J by 2 bases, and 13 bases separated the two germline ends. In germline, CDR1 is LNHNV, CDR2 YYDKDF (reference sequence). The CDR3 is 14 residues long. The CDR3: CATSDRTATYEQYF. DNA for the CDR3: TGTGCCACCAGCGATCGGACGGCTACCTACGAGCAGTACTTC.

The chain uses TRBV6-5 and TRBJ1-5, with a weak D call TRBD1 (6 bases). The CDR3 is made up of 14 amino acids. V lost 0 bases and J lost 3, with 6 bases in between. Per the germline V gene, CDR1 is MNHEY and CDR2 is SVGAGI. The CDR3 sequence: CASSYSGANQPQHF. CDR3 nucleotides: TGTGCCAGCAGTTACTCGGGGGCCAATCAGCCCCAGCATTTT.

This chain uses TRBV5-1 with TRBJ2-3; 13 bases align to TRBD2. The CDR3 is 17 amino acids. The germline CDR1 and CDR2 sequences are SGHRS and YFSETQ. V gave up 1 base and J gave up 3 bases; unmatched junction bases: 5. The CDR3 nucleotides read TGCGCCAGCAGCTTGACTAGCGGGGGGGCTCGGACAGATACGCAGTATTTT. This codes for CASSLTSGGARTDTQYF.

This clonotype was picked up one time. V is TRBV4-1 and J is TRBJ2-7; TRBD2 aligns across 9 bases. The germline CDR1 and CDR2 sequences are MGHRA and YSYEKL. Losses at the gene ends were 4 bases for V and 1 base for J; bases not matched to a gene: 8. The CDR3 is 16 amino acids. Written as DNA, the CDR3 is TGCGCCAGCAGCCGTCTCATAGCGGGGGTTTCCTACGAGCAGTACTTC. It is translated as CASSRLIAGVSYEQYF.

This clonotype came up a few times. CDR3 sequence reads: CASSPWTSGGRNEQFF. The CDR3 coding sequence is TGTGCCAGCAGTCCCTGGACTAGCGGGGGCCGAAATGAGCAGTTCTTC. V is TRBV12-3 or TRBV12-4 and J is TRBJ2-1; TRBD2 matches at 13 bases. Trimming at V came to 5 bases and at J to 7 bases, leaving 8 bases not matched to a gene. The CDR3 totals 16 residues.

In this sample, this clonotype turned up many times. The CDR3 loop reads CAIRSGTEAFF. DNA of the CDR3: TGTGCCATCAGATCTGGCACTGAAGCTTTCTTT. The chain carries TRBV10-3 and TRBJ1-1; D not resolved. The germline gives CDR1 ENHRY, CDR2 SYGVKD. V lost 6 bases, J lost 4 bases, and 6 bases lay in between. This CDR3 comprises 11 residues.

The gene calls are TRBV4-1 and TRBJ1-1; D gene ambiguous. CDR1 and CDR2 (germline): MGHRA, YSYEKL. V lost 3 bases and J lost 6, with 17 bases in between. There are 15 residues in the CDR3. DNA for the CDR3: TGCGCCAGCAGCCACACCGGGCCGCTTGACGCTGAAGCTTTCTTT. Its translation: CASSHTGPLDAEAFF.

This clonotype was observed a few times. J is TRBJ1-2 and V is TRBV27; 9 nucleotides align to TRBD1. The V gene's germline CDR1 is MNHEY and CDR2 SMNVEV (reference sequence). V gave up 8 bases and J gave up 5 bases; unmatched junction bases: 9. The CDR3 is 14 residues long. CDR3: CASSRTGVRYGYTF. The CDR3 region has the DNA TGTGCCAGCTCCCGGACAGGGGTCAGATATGGCTACACCTTC.

The rearrangement uses TRBV7-8 and TRBJ1-5; no clear D. CDR3 size: 15 residues. Germline V gene data show CDR1 as SGHVS and CDR2 as FQNEAQ. V shed 2 bases and J shed 3 bases, with 11 bases lying between them. The CDR3 DNA reads TGTGCCAGCAGCTTATACGCGGACCACAATCAGCCCCAGCATTTT. It codes for CASSLYADHNQPQHF.

The CDR3 DNA is TGCAGCGTTGGAGAGGTCAGAAACTCCTACGAGCAGTACTTC. Amino acids: CSVGEVRNSYEQYF. The chain couples TRBV29-1 to TRBJ2-7, with unresolved D. The CDR3 totals 14 residues. With 4 bases removed from V and 0 bases from J, the gap between germline ends came to 13 bases. Per germline, CDR1 SQVTM and CDR2 ANQGSEA.

The J gene is TRBJ2-2, the V gene TRBV18; TRBD1 aligns across 11 bases. The CDR3 sequence is 16 residues long. V was pared by 4 bases and J by 3 bases, with 4 bases of the junction left unmatched. Germline V lookup: CDR1 KGHSH, CDR2 LQKENI. As DNA, the CDR3 is TGTGCCAGCTCACTCGGACAGGGGGCCTACACCGGGGAGCTGTTTTTT. It is translated as CASSLGQGAYTGELFF.

V is TRBV15 and J is TRBJ2-5, with 11 bases fitting TRBD2. Per germline, CDR1 LNHNV and CDR2 YYDKDF (reference sequence). This CDR3 spans 16 amino acids. V lost 3 bases to trimming and J lost 4 bases; unmatched junction nucleotides: 7. As DNA, the CDR3 is TGTGCCACCAGCAGGGATAGCGGGGGGGCCGGAGAGACCCAGTACTTC. This sequence encodes CATSRDSGGAGETQYF.

V gene TRBV20-1 combines with J gene TRBJ1-1; the D gene is possibly TRBD1 (5 bases). The CDR3 covers 14 residues. Germline CDR1 and CDR2: DFQATT and SNEGSKA (reference sequence). V was pared by 6 bases and J by 0 bases, with 14 bases between. The CDR3 spells CSAERGPLNTEAFF. As DNA, the CDR3 is TGCAGTGCCGAACGGGGACCGCTGAACACTGAAGCTTTCTTT.

J is TRBJ1-5 and V is TRBV6-1; TRBD1 is a possible D gene (5 bases). V lost 6 bases to trimming and J lost 0 bases, with 9 bases between them. CDR3 length: 14 amino acids. Germline V gene sequence: CDR1 MNHNS, CDR2 SASEGT. CDR3 amino acids: CASRTVHSNQPQHF. The CDR3 DNA sequence: TGTGCCAGCAGGACAGTTCATAGCAATCAGCCCCAGCATTTT.

This clonotype was found a few times. The rearrangement links TRBV20-1 to TRBJ2-5; 7 bases map to TRBD2. Gene TRBJ2-7 matches the end of the DNA better, so the J call may be wrong. This CDR3 comprises 14 residues. Germline-derived CDR1 and CDR2 are DFQATT and SNEGSKA (reference sequence). CDR3 protein: CSARVGGETYEQYF. The CDR3 DNA sequence: TGCAGTGCTAGAGTGGGAGGGGAAACCTACGAGCAGTACTTC.

The CDR3 reads CASSLARGLPDPYEQYF. The CDR3 DNA is TGTGCCAGCAGCTTAGCTCGGGGACTCCCAGACCCCTACGAGCAGTACTTC. The chain has TRBV7-2 and TRBJ2-7; perhaps TRBD2 as D (6 bases). Germline CDR1 SGHTA, CDR2 FQGNSA. V was shortened by 0 bases and J by 2 bases, with 17 bases between the two germline ends. The CDR3 is 17 amino acids. Full variable domain (outside the CDR3, taken from reference TRBV7-2 and TRBJ2-7): GAGVSQSPSNKVTEKGKDVELRCDPISGHTALYWYRQSLGQGLEFLIYFQGNSAPDKSGLPSDRFSAERTGGSVSTLTIQRTQQEDSAVYLCASSLARGLPDPYEQYFGPGTRLTVT.

This clonotype turned up a few times. The chain uses TRBV20-1 and TRBJ1-1, with a tentative D call TRBD1 (5 bases). Per germline, CDR1 DFQATT and CDR2 SNEGSKA (reference sequence). The CDR3 sequence is 13 residues long. V lost 4 bases and J lost 1, with 10 bases in between. CDR3 nucleotides: TGCAGTGCTACCCGGGACGCGAACACTGAAGCTTTCTTT. Translated, it gives CSATRDANTEAFF.

The V and J genes are TRBV2 and TRBJ1-5; D not resolved. The CDR3 runs to 12 residues. Germline values: CDR1 SNHLY, CDR2 FYNNEI. V lost 8 bases to trimming and J lost 6 bases, with 11 bases between them. In DNA, the CDR3 is TGTGCCAGCGGCGGAAACAGTCAGCCCCAGCATTTT. It codes for CASGGNSQPQHF. Looking up the rest from reference TRBV2 and TRBJ1-5 gives the full variable domain: EPEVTQTPSHQVTQMGQEVILRCVPISNHLYFYWYRQILGQKVEFLVSFYNNEISEKSEIFDDQFSVERPDGSNFTLKIRSTKLEDSAMYFCASGGNSQPQHFGDGTRLSIL.

In this sample, this clonotype turned up a few times. The rearrangement uses TRBV28 and TRBJ2-7; perhaps TRBD1 as D (6 bases). The end of the DNA aligns better with TRBJ2-5, so the J call may be wrong. Germline V lookup: CDR1 MDHEN, CDR2 SYDVKM. The CDR3 runs 13 residues. CDR3 sequence: CASSSGPGVTQYF. CDR3 nucleotide sequence: TGTGCCAGCAGTTCCGGGCCAGGGGTGACCCAGTACTTC.

The chain joins TRBV12-3 or TRBV12-4 to TRBJ1-6; a weak D match, TRBD1 (6 bases). This CDR3 has 18 amino acids. Trimming pared 5 bases from V and 3 bases from J, leaving 20 bases between. This chain's CDR3 is CASSARGRGLSYNSPLHF. CDR3 DNA: TGTGCCAGCAGTGCCCGAGGCCGGGGGCTAAGCTATAATTCACCCCTCCACTTT.